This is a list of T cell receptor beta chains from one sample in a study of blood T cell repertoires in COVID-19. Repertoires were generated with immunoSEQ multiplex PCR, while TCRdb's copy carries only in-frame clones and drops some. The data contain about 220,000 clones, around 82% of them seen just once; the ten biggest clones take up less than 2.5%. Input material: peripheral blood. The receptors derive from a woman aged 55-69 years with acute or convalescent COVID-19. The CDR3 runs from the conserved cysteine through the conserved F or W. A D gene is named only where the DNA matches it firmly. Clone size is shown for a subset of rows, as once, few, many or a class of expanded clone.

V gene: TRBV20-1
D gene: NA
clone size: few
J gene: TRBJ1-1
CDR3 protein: CSASPLGTEAFF
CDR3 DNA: TGCAGTGCTAGTCCCCTAGGCACTGAAGCTTTCTTT

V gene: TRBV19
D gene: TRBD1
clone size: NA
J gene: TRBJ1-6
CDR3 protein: CASREPGQGDSPLHF
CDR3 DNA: TGTGCCAGTAGGGAGCCGGGACAGGGAGACTCACCCCTCCACTTT

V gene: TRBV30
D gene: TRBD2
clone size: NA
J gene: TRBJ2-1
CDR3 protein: CAWSDLAGLNNEQFF
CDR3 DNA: TGTGCCTGGAGCGACTTAGCGGGGCTAAACAATGAGCAGTTCTTC

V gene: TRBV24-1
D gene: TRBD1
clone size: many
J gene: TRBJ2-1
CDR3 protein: CATSDPTGSSYNEQFF
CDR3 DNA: TGTGCCACCAGTGATCCGACAGGGAGCTCCTACAATGAGCAGTTCTTC

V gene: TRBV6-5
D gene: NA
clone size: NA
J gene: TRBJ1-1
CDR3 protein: CASKKGGRNTEAFF
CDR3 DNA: TGTGCCAGCAAGAAGGGGGGGAGAAACACTGAAGCTTTCTTT

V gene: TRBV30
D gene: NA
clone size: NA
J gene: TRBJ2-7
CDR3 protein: CAWRQKNPYEQYF
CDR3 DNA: TGTGCCTGGCGACAGAAAAACCCCTACGAGCAGTACTTC

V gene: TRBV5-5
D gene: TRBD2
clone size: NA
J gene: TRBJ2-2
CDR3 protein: CASSHSGGAGTGELFF
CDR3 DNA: TGTGCCAGCAGCCATAGCGGGGGGGCCGGGACCGGGGAGCTGTTTTTT

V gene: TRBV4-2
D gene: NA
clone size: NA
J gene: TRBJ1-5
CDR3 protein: CASSQDGDNQPQHF
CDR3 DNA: TGTGCCAGCAGCCAGGATGGAGACAATCAGCCCCAGCATTTT

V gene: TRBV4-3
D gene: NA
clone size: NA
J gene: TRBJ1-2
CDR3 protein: CASSQDLPGVIGYTF
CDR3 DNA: TGCGCCAGCAGCCAAGATCTCCCGGGGGTTATTGGCTACACCTTC

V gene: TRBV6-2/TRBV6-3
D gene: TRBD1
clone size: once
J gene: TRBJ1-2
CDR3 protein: CASSSPAGTGGIYGYTF
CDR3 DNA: TGTGCCAGCAGTAGTCCCGCCGGGACAGGGGGAATCTATGGCTACACCTTC

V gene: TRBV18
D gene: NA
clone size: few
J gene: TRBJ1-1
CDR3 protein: CASSAKGGYNTEAFF
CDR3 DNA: TGTGCCAGCTCAGCCAAAGGAGGCTATAACACTGAAGCTTTCTTT

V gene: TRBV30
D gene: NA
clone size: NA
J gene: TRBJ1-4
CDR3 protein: CAWSPRTVRGEKLFF
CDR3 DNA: TGTGCCTGGAGTCCCAGGACTGTACGAGGTGAAAAACTGTTTTTT

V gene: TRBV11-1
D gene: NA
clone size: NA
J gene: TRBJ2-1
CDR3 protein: CASSTDPGFGNEQFF
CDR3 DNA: TGTGCCAGCAGCACCGACCCCGGGTTTGGGAATGAGCAGTTCTTC

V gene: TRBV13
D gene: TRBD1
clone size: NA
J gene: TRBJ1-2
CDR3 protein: CASSRGQLKYGYTF
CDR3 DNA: TGTGCCAGCAGTAGGGGACAGCTAAAATATGGCTACACCTTC

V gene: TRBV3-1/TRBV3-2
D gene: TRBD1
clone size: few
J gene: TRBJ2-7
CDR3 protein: CASSPGQGSYEQYF
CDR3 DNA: TGTGCCAGCAGCCCGGGACAGGGATCCTACGAGCAGTACTTC

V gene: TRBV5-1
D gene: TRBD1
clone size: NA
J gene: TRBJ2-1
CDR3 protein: CASSSPSGTGETFLYNEQFF
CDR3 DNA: TGCGCCAGCAGCTCCCCCTCCGGGACAGGAGAGACCTTCCTATACAATGAGCAGTTCTTC

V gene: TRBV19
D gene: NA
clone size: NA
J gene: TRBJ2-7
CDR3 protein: CASGEDLTYEQYF
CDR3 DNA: TGTGCCAGTGGGGAGGACCTTACCTACGAGCAGTACTTC

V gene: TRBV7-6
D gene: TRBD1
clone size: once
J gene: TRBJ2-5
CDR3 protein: CASSLRTGGPRETQYF
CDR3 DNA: TGTGCCAGCAGCTTGAGGACAGGTGGGCCTCGGGAGACCCAGTACTTC

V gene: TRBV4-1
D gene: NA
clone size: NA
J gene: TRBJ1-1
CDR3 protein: CASSQEEGITEAFF
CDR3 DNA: TGCGCCAGCAGCCAAGAGGAGGGGATCACTGAAGCTTTCTTT

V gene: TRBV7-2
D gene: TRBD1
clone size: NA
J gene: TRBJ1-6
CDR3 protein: CASSLEAGGVSPLHF
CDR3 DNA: TGTGCCAGCAGCTTAGAGGCAGGGGGCGTGTCACCCCTCCACTTT

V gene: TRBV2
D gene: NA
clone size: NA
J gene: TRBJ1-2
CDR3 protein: CASTLGRINYGYTF
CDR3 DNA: TGTGCCAGCACCCTTGGCAGAATTAACTATGGCTACACCTTC

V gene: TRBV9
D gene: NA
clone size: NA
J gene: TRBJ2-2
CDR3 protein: CASSVGSAGELFF
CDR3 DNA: TGTGCCAGCAGCGTTGGGAGCGCCGGGGAGCTGTTTTTT

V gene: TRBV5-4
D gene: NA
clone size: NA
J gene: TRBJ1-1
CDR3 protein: CASSWASMNTEAFF
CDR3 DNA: TGTGCCAGCAGCTGGGCCTCTATGAACACTGAAGCTTTCTTT

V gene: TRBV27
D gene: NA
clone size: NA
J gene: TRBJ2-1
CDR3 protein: CASWEGGTYNEQFF
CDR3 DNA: TGTGCCAGCTGGGAGGGGGGGACCTACAATGAGCAGTTCTTC

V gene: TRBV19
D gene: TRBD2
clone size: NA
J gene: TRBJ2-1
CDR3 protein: CASSLGGLAAKEQFF
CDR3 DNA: TGTGCCAGTAGCCTTGGGGGACTAGCGGCCAAAGAGCAGTTCTTC

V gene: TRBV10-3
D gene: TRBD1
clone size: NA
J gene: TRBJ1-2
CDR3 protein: CAIRGPGQEYGYTF
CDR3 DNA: TGTGCCATCAGGGGCCCGGGACAGGAATATGGCTACACCTTC

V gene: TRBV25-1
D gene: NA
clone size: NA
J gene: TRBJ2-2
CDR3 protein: CASSPWGANTGELFF
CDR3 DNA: TGTGCCAGCAGTCCGTGGGGGGCGAACACCGGGGAGCTGTTTTTT

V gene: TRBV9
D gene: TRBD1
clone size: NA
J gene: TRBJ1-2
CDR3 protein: CASSVRDSNYGYTF
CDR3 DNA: TGTGCCAGCAGCGTCCGGGACAGCAACTATGGCTACACCTTC

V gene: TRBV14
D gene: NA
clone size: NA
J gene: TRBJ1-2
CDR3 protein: CASSRGTNYGYTF
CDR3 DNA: TGTGCCAGCAGCCGAGGGACAAACTATGGCTACACCTTC

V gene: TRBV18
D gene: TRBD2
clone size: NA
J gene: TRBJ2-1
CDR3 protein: CASSPKKREYNEQFF
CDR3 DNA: TGTGCCAGCTCACCAAAAAAGCGGGAGTACAATGAGCAGTTCTTC

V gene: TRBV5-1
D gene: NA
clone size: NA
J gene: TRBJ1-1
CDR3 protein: CASSLEGTGRSEAFF
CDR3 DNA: TGCGCCAGCAGCTTGGAAGGAACAGGCCGTTCCGAAGCTTTCTTT

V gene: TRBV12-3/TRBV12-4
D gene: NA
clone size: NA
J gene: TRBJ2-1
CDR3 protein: CASSPTVLWEQFF
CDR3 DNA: TGTGCCAGCAGCCCAACGGTACTGTGGGAGCAGTTCTTC

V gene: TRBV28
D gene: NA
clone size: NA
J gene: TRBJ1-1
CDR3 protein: CASGNRGILAFF
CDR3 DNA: TGTGCCAGCGGAAATCGGGGAATACTGGCTTTCTTT

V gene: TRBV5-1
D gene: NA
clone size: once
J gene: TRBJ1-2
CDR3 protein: CASSRTVTYGYTF
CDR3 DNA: TGCGCCAGCAGCAGGACAGTGACCTATGGCTACACCTTC

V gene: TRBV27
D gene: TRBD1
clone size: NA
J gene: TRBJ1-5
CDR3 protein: CASSPRLTGQGASNQPQHF
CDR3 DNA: TGTGCCAGCAGTCCAAGACTCACGGGACAGGGGGCTAGCAATCAGCCCCAGCATTTT

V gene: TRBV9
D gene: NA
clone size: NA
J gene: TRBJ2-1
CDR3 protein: CASSVDSFVGSEQFF
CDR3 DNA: TGTGCCAGCAGCGTAGACTCTTTTGTTGGTTCTGAGCAGTTCTTC

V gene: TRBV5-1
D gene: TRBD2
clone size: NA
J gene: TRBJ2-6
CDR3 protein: CASSSSGVGANVLTF
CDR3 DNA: TGCGCCAGCAGCAGTAGCGGGGTCGGGGCCAACGTCCTGACTTTC